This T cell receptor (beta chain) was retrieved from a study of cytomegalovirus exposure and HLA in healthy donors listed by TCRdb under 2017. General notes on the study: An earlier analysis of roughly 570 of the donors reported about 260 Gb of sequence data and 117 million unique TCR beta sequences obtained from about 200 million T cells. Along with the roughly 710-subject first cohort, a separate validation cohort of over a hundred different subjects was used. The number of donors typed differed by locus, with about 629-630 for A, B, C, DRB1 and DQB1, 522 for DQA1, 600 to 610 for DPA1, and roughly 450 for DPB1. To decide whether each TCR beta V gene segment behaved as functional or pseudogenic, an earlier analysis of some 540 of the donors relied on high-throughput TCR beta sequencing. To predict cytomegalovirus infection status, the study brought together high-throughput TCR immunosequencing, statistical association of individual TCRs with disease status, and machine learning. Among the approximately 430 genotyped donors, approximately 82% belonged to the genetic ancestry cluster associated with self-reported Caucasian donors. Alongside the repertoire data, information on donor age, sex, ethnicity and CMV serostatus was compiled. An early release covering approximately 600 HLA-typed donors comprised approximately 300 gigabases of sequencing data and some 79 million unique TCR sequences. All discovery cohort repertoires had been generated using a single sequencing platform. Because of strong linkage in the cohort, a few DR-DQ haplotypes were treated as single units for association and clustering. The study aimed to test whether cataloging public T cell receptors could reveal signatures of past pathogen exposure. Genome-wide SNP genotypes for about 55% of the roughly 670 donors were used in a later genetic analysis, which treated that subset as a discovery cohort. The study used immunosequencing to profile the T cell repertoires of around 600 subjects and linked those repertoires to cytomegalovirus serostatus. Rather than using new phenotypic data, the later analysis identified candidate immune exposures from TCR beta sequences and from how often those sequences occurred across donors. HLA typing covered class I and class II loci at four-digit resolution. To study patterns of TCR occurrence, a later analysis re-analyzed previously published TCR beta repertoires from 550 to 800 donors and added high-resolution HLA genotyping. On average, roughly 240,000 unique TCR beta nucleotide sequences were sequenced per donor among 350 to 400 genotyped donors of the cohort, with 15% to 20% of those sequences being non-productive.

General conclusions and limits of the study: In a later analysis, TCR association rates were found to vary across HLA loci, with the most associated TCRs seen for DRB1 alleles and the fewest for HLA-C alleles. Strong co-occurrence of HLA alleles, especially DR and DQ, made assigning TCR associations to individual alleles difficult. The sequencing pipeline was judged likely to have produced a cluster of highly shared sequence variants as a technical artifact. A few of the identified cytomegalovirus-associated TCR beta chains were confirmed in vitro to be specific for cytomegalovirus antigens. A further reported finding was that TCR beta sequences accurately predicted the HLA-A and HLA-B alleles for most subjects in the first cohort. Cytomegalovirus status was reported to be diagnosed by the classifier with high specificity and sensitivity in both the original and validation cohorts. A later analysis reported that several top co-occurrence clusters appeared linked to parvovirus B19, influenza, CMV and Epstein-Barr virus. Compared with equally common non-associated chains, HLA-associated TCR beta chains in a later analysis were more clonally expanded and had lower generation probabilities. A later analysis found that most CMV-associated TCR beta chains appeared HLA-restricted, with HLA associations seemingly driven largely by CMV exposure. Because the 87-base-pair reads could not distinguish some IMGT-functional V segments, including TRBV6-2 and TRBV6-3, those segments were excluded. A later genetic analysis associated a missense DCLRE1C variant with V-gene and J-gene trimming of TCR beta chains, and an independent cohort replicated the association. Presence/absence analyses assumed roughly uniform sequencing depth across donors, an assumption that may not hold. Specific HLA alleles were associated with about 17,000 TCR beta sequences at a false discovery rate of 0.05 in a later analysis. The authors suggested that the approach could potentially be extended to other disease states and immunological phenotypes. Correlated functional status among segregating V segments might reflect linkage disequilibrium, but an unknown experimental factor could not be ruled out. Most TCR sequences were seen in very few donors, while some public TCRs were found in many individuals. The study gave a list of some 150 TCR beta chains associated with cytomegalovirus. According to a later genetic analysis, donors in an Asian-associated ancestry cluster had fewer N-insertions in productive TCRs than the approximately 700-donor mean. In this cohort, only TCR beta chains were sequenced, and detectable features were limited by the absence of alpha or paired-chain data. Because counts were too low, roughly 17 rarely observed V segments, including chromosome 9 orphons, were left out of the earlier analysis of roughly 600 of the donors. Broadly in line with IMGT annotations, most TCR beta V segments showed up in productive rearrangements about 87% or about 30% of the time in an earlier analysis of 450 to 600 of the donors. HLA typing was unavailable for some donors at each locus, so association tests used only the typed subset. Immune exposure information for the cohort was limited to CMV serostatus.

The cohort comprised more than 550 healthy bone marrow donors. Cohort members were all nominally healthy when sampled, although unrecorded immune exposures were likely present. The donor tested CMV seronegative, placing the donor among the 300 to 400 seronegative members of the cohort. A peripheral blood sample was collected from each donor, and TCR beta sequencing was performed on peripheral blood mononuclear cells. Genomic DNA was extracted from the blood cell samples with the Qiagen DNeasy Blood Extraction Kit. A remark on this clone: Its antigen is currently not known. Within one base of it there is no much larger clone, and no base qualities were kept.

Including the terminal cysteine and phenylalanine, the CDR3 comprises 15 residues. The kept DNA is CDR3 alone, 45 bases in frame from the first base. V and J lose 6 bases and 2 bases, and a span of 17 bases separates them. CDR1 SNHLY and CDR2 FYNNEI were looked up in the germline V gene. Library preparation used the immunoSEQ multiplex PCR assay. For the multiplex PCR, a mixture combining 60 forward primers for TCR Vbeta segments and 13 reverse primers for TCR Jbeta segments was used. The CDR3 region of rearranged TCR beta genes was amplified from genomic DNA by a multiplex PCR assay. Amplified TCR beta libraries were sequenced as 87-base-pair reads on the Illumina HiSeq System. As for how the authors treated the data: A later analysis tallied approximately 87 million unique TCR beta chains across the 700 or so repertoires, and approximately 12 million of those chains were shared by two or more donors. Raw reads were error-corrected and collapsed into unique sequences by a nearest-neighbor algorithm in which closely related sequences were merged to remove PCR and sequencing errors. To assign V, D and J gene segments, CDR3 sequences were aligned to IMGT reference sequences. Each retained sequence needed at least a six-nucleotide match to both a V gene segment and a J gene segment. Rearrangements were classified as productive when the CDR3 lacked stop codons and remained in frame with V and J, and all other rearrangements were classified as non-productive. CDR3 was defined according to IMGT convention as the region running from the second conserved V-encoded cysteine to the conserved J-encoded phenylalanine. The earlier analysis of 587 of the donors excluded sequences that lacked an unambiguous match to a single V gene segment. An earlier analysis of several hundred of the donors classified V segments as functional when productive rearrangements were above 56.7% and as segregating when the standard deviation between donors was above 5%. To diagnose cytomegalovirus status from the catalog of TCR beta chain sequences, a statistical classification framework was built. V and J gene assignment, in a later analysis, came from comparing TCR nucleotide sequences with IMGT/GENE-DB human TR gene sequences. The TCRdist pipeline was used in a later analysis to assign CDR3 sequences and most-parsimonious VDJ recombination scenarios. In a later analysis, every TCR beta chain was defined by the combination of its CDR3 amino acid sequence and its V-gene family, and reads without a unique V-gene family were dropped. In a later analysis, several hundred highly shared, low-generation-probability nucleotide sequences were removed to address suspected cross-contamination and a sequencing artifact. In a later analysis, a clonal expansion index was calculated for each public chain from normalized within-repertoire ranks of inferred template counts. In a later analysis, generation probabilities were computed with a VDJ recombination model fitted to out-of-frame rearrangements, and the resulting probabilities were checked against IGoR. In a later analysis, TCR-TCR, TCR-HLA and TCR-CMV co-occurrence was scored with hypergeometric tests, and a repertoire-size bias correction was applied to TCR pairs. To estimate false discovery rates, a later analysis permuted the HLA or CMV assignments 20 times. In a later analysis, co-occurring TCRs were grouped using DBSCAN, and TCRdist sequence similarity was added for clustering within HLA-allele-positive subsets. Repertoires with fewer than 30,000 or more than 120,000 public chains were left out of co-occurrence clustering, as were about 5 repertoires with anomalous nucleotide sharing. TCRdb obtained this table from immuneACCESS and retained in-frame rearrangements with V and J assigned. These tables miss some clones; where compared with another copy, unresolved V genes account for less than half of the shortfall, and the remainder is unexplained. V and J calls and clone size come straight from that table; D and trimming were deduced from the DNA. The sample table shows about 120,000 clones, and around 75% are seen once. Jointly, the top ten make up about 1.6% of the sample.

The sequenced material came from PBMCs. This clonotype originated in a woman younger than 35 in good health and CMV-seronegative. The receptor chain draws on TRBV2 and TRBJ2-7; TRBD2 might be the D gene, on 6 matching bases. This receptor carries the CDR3 CASRRRLDGAYEQYF. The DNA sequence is TGTGCCAGCAGAAGGAGACTAGATGGAGCCTACGAGCAGTACTTC.